This is a list of T cell receptor beta chains from one sample in a study of cytomegalovirus exposure and HLA in healthy donors. This table comes from immunoSEQ multiplex PCR, and its TCRdb copy is limited to in-frame clones, with some not included. Altogether fewer than 350,000 clones are present, roughly 90% being singletons, with the ten largest covering approximately 2.4%. The sample consisted of PBMCs. The receptors originated from a woman aged 18-29 years in good health and CMV-seronegative. Each CDR3 is given with its conserved first and last residue. Only part of the rows carry a size: once, few, many, or a class if the clone is expanded.

j_gene	abundance	v_gene	CDR3aa
TRBJ1-5	once	TRBV19	CASSSMSYSNQPQHF
TRBJ1-2	-	TRBV6-5	CASSYSGTGGGSGYTF
TRBJ1-5	-	TRBV2	CASGAGYEPQHF
TRBJ2-7	-	TRBV10-3	CAISTGGIYEQYF
TRBJ2-3	-	TRBV14	CASSLAGTGKDTQYF
TRBJ1-6	-	TRBV4-1	CASSQGRGGSPLHF
TRBJ2-5	-	TRBV5-1	CASSLAGDAGGETQYF
TRBJ2-1	-	TRBV19	CASRAETGQNEQFF
TRBJ2-3	-	TRBV13	CASSPRPGLAVSDTQYF
TRBJ2-7	-	TRBV10-1	CASSRLAGAYEQYF
TRBJ1-6	-	TRBV5-6	CASSEQSNSPLHF
TRBJ2-5	-	TRBV2	CASSGGLGGVNQETQYF
TRBJ2-2	-	TRBV9	CASSVGRGDRATGELFF
TRBJ2-3	-	TRBV10-2	CAIWSGGSTDTQYF
TRBJ2-5	-	TRBV5-6	CASSLGLGETQYF
TRBJ1-2	-	TRBV6-1	CASTRTGDMRGYTF
TRBJ2-7	-	TRBV29-1	CSVELAGAYEQYF
TRBJ1-4	-	TRBV19	CASRDRVNNEKLFF
TRBJ2-7	-	TRBV27	CASSISYQGAYEQYF
TRBJ2-7	-	TRBV11-2	CASGHYEQYF
TRBJ2-7	once	TRBV5-6	CASSFIEVEQYF
TRBJ1-4	once	TRBV29-1	CSVEQGGEKLFF
TRBJ2-7	-	TRBV19	CASSIQGTYEQYF
TRBJ1-2	-	TRBV7-9	CASSRDRQGANGYTF
TRBJ1-4	-	TRBV4-1	CASSQPGTGPTNEKLFF
TRBJ2-3	-	TRBV6-5	CASSYSTGDTQYF
-	few	TRBV6-6	CASSRGSYEQYF
TRBJ1-1	-	TRBV7-9	CSSSLLVKQGARWNTEAFF
TRBJ1-1	-	TRBV14	CASREQGMTEAFF
TRBJ2-5	-	TRBV5-4	CASSLWTQEETQYF
TRBJ1-6	-	TRBV7-2	CASSLGQGFYNSPLHF
TRBJ2-2	-	TRBV13	CASSAIAHRPGGSNTGELFF
TRBJ2-1	-	TRBV9	CASSVGSGTEQFF
TRBJ1-4	once	TRBV2	CASSRDRGNEKLFF
TRBJ1-2	-	TRBV10-3	CAISETGYGGYTF
TRBJ2-2	-	TRBV27	CASSFIAGGRTGELFF
TRBJ2-1	-	TRBV2	CASSEARGGEQFF
TRBJ2-5	-	TRBV14	CASSQDLLGTQYF
TRBJ1-6	-	TRBV27	CASSLARAQTPLHF
TRBJ2-5	-	TRBV5-1	CASSGGVGETQYF
TRBJ1-5	once	TRBV4-1	CASSLGGDPNQPQHF
TRBJ1-2	-	TRBV29-1	CSVVGWDRENYGYTF
TRBJ1-1	-	TRBV11-2	CASSFRGWGTEAFF
TRBJ2-3	-	TRBV7-8	CASSSWGPDTQYF